The clone carrying this T cell receptor (beta chain) was found once. What it binds is not known. The sample comes from a study of cytomegalovirus exposure and HLA in healthy donors. Study-wide points: Judged likely to be a sequencing artifact was a cluster of highly shared sequence variants.

Vbeta (60) and Jbeta (13) primers were used in the PCR. Data came from immunoSEQ multiplex PCR; TCRdb stores just in-frame clones and leaves some out. In the table there are hundreds of thousands of clones, around four fifths of which are singletons. Germline V gene data show CDR1 as SGHRS and CDR2 as YFSETQ. The CDR3 loop spans 13 amino acids. The ends were cut back, 6 bases at V and 4 bases at J, with 13 bases in the middle. The rearrangement links TRBV5-1 to TRBJ1-1; D might be TRBD1 (5 bases). This TCR came from a boy younger than 18 in good health and CMV-seronegative. Specimen: PBMCs. This chain's CDR3 is CASTSGGSTEAFF. The CDR3 bases are TGCGCCAGCACAAGCGGGGGGTCCACTGAAGCTTTCTTT.